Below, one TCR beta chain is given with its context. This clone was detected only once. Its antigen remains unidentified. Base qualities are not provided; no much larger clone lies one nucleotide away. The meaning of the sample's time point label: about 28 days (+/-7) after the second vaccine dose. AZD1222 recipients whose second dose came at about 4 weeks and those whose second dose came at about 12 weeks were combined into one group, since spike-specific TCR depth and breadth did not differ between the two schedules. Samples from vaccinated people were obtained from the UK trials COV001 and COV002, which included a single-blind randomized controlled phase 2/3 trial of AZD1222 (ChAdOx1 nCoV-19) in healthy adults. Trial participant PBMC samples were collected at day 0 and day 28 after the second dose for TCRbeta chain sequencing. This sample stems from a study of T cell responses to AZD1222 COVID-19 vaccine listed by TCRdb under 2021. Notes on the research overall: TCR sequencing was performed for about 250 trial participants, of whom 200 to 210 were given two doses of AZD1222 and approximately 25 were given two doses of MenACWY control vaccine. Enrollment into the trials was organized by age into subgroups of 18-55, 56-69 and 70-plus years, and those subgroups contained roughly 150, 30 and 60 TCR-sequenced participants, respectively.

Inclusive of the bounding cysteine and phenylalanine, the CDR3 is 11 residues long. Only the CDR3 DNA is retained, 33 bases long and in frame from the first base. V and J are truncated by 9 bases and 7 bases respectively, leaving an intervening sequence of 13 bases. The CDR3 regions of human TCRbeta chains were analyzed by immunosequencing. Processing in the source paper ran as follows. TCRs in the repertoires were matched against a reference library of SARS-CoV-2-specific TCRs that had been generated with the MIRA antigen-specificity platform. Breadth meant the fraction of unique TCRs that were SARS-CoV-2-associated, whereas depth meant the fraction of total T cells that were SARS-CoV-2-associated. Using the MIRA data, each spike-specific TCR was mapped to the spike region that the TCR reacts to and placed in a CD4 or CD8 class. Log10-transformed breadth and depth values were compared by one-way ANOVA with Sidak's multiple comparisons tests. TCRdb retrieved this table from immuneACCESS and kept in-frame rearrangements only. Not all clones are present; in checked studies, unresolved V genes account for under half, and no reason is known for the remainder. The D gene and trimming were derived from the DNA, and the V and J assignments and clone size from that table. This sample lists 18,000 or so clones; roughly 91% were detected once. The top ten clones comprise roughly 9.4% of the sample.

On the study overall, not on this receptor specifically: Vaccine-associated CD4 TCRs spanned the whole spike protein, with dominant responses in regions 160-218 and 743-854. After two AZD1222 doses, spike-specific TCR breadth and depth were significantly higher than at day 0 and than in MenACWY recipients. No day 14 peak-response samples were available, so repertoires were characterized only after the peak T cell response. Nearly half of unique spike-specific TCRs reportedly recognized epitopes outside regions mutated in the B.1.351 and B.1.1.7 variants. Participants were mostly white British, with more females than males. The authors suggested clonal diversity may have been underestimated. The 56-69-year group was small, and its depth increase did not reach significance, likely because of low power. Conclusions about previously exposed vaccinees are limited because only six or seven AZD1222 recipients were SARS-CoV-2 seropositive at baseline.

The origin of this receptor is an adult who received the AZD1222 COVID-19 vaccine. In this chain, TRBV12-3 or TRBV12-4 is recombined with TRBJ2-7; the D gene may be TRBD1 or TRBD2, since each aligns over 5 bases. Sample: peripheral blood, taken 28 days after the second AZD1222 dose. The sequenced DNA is TGTGCCAGTAGAGGGGCCGGGGAGCAGTACTTC. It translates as CASRGAGEQYF.